Following are 10 T cell receptor beta chains from one sample sequenced in a study of blood T cell repertoires in COVID-19 (dated by TCRdb to 2019 to 2021). Libraries were built with the immunoSEQ multiplex PCR assay. What TCRdb holds here is the immuneACCESS table cut down to in-frame rearrangements. Part of the clones is not present; checked against another copy, under half of the missing clones reflect an unresolved V gene, and the others are unexplained. The sample table records a few hundred thousand clones; around 80% of these occur just once. The ten largest clones represent roughly 6.7% of the sample. The specimen sequenced was peripheral blood. These receptors came from a woman in her sixties or seventies with acute or convalescent COVID-19.

J is TRBJ2-1 and V is TRBV7-2; TRBD2 matches 7 bases. V lost 1 base to trimming and J lost 7 bases; unmatched junction nucleotides: 10. Germline V CDR1 and CDR2: SGHTA, FQGNSA. The CDR3 has 16 amino acids. The CDR3 bases are TGTGCCAGCAGCTTAGGCGACAGCCGGGGAGGGAATGAGCAGTTCTTC. Amino acid sequence: CASSLGDSRGGNEQFF.

The V gene is TRBV30, the J gene TRBJ2-5, with TRBD2 as a possible D gene (5 bases). The germline CDR1 and CDR2 sequences are GTSNPN and SVGIG (reference sequence). The CDR3 has 15 residues. V lost 2 bases, J lost 5 bases, and 18 bases lay in between. Here the CDR3 DNA reads TGTGCCTGGAGTCCCTCAACCCTAGCTGTGGAGACCCAGTACTTC. This gives the protein CAWSPSTLAVETQYF.

In this sample, this clone turned up a few times. The genes are TRBV12-3 or TRBV12-4 and TRBJ1-6; D unresolved. The length of the CDR3 is 13 residues. Deletions cut 5 bases from V and 8 bases from J, with 10 bases between. The CDR3 nucleotides read TGTGCCAGCAGTAGCGGACGAGATTCACCCCTCCACTTT. Translating it yields CASSSGRDSPLHF.

The chain couples TRBV6-6 to TRBJ2-7; the match to TRBD1 covers 8 bases. V shed 6 bases and J 3 bases; nucleotides not matched to a gene: 1. The CDR3 totals 12 residues. Germline-derived CDR1 and CDR2 are MNHNY and SVGAGI (reference sequence). CDR3 DNA: TGTGCCAGCAGCAGGGGGCTCTACGAGCAGTACTTC. It specifies CASSRGLYEQYF.

The chain has TRBV7-8 and TRBJ2-1, with 11 bases identical to TRBD2. The CDR3 has 16 residues. The V segment lost 2 bases and the J segment 8 bases; nucleotides outside the gene matches: 8. Germline assignment: CDR1 SGHVS and CDR2 FQNEAQ. DNA for the CDR3: TGTGCCAGCAGCTTATTAGCGGGGGGGCGTGTGGATGAGCAGTTCTTC. It specifies CASSLLAGGRVDEQFF.

The chain links TRBV2 to TRBJ1-1; D remains ambiguous. The CDR3 runs 14 residues. Trimming cost V 4 bases and J 0 bases, with 9 bases left between them. Germline CDR1 reads SNHLY; CDR2 reads FYNNEI. The CDR3: CASSAGPMNTEAFF. The CDR3 nucleotides read TGTGCCAGCAGTGCGGGTCCTATGAACACTGAAGCTTTCTTT.

The V gene is TRBV30, the J gene TRBJ1-6; D is unclear. The length of the CDR3 is 20 residues. The V gene's germline CDR1 is GTSNPN and CDR2 SVGIG (reference sequence). V was pared by 5 bases and J by 5 bases, with 31 bases between. The CDR3 DNA follows: TGTGCCTGGGAATCCTACTGGCGGATGTTCCCCTTCTACAATAATTCACCCCTCCACTTT. Translating it yields CAWESYWRMFPFYNNSPLHF. Full variable domain (rest looked up from reference TRBV30 and TRBJ1-6): SQTIHQWPATLVQPVGSPLSLECTVEGTSNPNLYWYRQAAGRGLQLLFYSVGIGQISSEVPQNLSASRPQDRQFILSSKKLLLSDSGFYLCAWESYWRMFPFYNNSPLHFGNGTRLTVT.

This rearrangement joins TRBV5-3 to TRBJ2-2, with no clear D. TRBV5-3 is noted as an ORF with a role that remains uncertain. V lost 9 bases and J 2 bases, leaving 11 bases between the germline ends. The CDR3 loop spans 13 amino acids. DNA for the CDR3: TGTGCCACCCCCCCATTTAACACCGGGGAGCTGTTTTTT. Translation: CATPPFNTGELFF.

This chain joins TRBV5-4 and TRBJ1-1; D is possibly TRBD1 (5 bases). Germline CDR1 and CDR2: SGHNT and YYREEE (reference sequence). V was cut by 4 bases and J by 5 bases, with 24 bases left in between. This CDR3 has 17 amino acids. The CDR3 nucleotides are TGTGCCAGCAGCATCAGTCAGGGACTCAACAGTAGGACTGAAGCTTTCTTT. It is translated as CASSISQGLNSRTEAFF. Variable domain in full (rest from reference TRBV5-4 and TRBJ1-1): ETGVTQSPTHLIKTRGQQVTLRCSSQSGHNTVSWYQQALGQGPQFIFQYYREEENGRGNFPPRFSGLQFPNYSSELNVNALELDDSALYLCASSISQGLNSRTEAFFGQGTRLTVV.

This clone was counted many times. The CDR3 loop reads CASRPTGEDYGYTF. CDR3 nucleotides: TGTGCCAGCAGACCAACAGGGGAGGACTATGGCTACACCTTC. This rearrangement joins TRBV2 to TRBJ1-2, with 7 bases that match TRBD1. The germline V gene encodes CDR1 SNHLY and CDR2 FYNNEI. Trimming cost V 6 bases and J 3 bases; bases outside gene matches: 7. The CDR3 covers 14 residues.